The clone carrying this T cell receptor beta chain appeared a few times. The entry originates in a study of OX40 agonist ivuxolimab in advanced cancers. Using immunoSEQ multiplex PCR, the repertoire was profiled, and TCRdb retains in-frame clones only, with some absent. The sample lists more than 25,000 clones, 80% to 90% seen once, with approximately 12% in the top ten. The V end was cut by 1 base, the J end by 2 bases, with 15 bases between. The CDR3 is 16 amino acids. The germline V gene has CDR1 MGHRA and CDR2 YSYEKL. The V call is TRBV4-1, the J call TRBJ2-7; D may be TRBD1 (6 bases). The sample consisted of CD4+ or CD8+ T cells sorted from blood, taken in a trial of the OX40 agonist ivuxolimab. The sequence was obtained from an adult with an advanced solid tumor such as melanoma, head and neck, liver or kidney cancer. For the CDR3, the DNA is TGCGCCAGCAGCCAAGTCCTGTCGACAGGACCCTACGAGCAGTACTTC. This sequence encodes CASSQVLSTGPYEQYF.